The clone carrying this T cell receptor (beta chain) was found a few times. The antigen is not known. Only in-frame clones appear in the TCRdb table, and some are missing; sequencing was by immunoSEQ multiplex PCR. The table lists around 150,000 clones, 90% of them singletons. The sample is drawn from a study of T cell responses to AZD1222 COVID-19 vaccine. Study conclusions and caveats: Repertoires were obtained solely post-peak T cell response. The sample set comprised mostly white British donors with more females, and clonal diversity was possibly underestimated.

The receptor comes from an adult in good health. The sample here was peripheral blood, taken on day 0 of AZD1222 vaccination.

The CDR3, as DNA: TGTGCCAGCAGCTTGTATCAGGGAGGGGATGAAAAACTGTTTTTT. It encodes CASSLYQGGDEKLFF. The chain combines TRBV5-4 with TRBJ1-4, with D possibly TRBD1 on 5 matching bases. The germline gives CDR1 SGHNT, CDR2 YYREEE (reference sequence). The CDR3 is 15 residues long. Trimming stripped 1 base from V and 6 bases from J, with 13 bases between.